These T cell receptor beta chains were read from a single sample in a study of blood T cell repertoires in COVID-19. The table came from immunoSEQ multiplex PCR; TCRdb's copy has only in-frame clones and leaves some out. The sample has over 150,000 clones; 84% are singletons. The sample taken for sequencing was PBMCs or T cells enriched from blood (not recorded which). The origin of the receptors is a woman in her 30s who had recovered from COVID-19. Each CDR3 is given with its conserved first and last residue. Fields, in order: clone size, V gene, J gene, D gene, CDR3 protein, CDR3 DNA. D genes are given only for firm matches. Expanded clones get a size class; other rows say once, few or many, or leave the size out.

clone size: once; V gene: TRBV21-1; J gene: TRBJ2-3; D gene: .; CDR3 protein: CASSSGTGRTDTQYF; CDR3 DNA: TGTGCCAGCAGTTCCGGGACAGGGAGAACAGATACGCAGTATTTT
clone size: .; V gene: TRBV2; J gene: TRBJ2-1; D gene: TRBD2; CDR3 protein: CASRETSGSASEQFF; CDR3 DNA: TGTGCCAGCAGAGAGACTAGCGGGAGTGCATCTGAGCAGTTCTTC
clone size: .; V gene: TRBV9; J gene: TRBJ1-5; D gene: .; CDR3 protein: CASAEGVWVNQPQHF; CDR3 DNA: TGTGCCAGCGCCGAGGGGGTCTGGGTCAATCAGCCCCAGCATTTT
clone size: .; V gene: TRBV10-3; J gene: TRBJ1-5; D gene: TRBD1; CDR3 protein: CAISEAAGGDQPQHF; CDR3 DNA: TGTGCCATCAGTGAGGCGGCAGGGGGCGATCAGCCCCAGCATTTT
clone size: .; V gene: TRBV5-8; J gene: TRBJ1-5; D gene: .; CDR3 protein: CASSFDRLASNQPQHF; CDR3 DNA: TGTGCCAGCAGCTTTGACCGATTAGCGAGCAATCAGCCCCAGCATTTT
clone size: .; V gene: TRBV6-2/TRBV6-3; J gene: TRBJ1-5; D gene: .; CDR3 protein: CASSSSSNQPQHF; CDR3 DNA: TGTGCCAGCAGTTCTAGTTCCAATCAGCCCCAGCATTTT
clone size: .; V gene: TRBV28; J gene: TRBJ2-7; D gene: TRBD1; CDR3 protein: CASSKNSWGQDLYEQYF; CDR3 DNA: TGTGCCAGCAGCAAAAACAGTTGGGGACAGGACCTCTACGAGCAGTACTTC
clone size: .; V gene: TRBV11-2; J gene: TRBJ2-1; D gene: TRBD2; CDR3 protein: CASSQIAGGYNEQFF; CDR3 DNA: TGTGCCAGCAGCCAGATAGCGGGAGGGTACAATGAGCAGTTCTTC
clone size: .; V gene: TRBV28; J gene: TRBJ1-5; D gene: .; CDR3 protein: CASSFLDSFSNQPQHF; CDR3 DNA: TGTGCCAGCAGTTTCCTGGACAGCTTTAGCAATCAGCCCCAGCATTTT
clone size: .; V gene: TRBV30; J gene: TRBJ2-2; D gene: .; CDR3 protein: CAWNGKRRGSTGELFF; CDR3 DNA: TGTGCCTGGAACGGAAAACGGCGGGGTAGCACCGGGGAGCTGTTTTTT
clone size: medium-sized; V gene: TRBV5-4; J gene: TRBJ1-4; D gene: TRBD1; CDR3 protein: CASSSSRGQGEKLFF; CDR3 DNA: TGTGCCAGCAGCTCCAGCAGGGGGCAGGGGGAAAAACTGTTTTTT
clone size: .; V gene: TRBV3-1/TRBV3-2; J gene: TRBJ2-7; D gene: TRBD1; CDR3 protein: CASQRQGGAGENYEQYF; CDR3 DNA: TGTGCCAGCCAACGACAGGGGGGCGCGGGGGAGAACTACGAGCAGTACTTC